This T cell receptor beta chain was sequenced during a study of spatial heterogeneity in lung cancer (dated by TCRdb to the late 2010s). General notes on the study: Samples were obtained from approximately 72 patients with early-stage, untreated non-small cell lung cancer from the lung TRACERx cohort. TCR repertoire features were related to nonsynonymous mutation counts determined by whole-exome sequencing of tumor tissue. Follow-up PBMC samples were sequenced whenever available, and the median time to follow-up was around two years after resection. TCR alpha and beta repertoires were quantitatively compared across multiple tumor regions, matched nontumor lung and blood in non-small cell lung cancer. In the raw uncorrected reads, each unique combination of TCR and UMI appeared more than ten times on average. Beta-chain transcripts were consistently detected in greater numbers than alpha-chain transcripts, which likely reflected higher beta-chain transcript abundance. Both alpha and beta chains were TCR-sequenced in 200 or so tumor regions, approximately 64 matched nontumor lung samples and roughly 54 PBMC samples obtained at surgery.

Explained via the paper, the time point label denotes: blood at routine non-recurrence follow-up after resection. Without any cell sorting, TCR sequencing was performed on whole RNA extracted either from tumor and nontumor lung tissue or from cryopreserved PBMC samples. A patient was chosen for TCR sequencing only when enough RNA was available from at least two tumor regions. Library generation was performed with 5' RACE. Instrument used: NextSeq 500. In the TCR library protocol, a unique molecular identifier was attached to each TCR cDNA molecule so that PCR and sequencing errors could be corrected. In the source study's methods: TCR identification, UMI-based error correction and CDR3 extraction were all carried out with Decombinator tools. Expanded TCRs were defined as those above a frequency of 2 per 1,000, corresponding to the top 1% of the tumor frequency distribution. Renyi diversity was calculated using the R vegan package after each repertoire was subsampled 100 times to 5,000 TCRs. To build CDR3 similarity networks, amino acid triplet string-kernel similarity was used, and CDR3s were connected when their pairwise similarity was above 0.82. The public reads were run again by TCRdb, first through fastp at Q25 and then through MiXCR, and only productive beta chains were kept. Duplicate CDR3 protein sequences are folded into a single record with the most common DNA and genes. These V and J calls derive from TCRdb rather than the authors' analysis. Recorded for this sample are under 150,000 distinct CDR3 sequences; 12% of them occurred a single time. The ten largest clones represent 16% of the sample.

This clonotype was counted between two and nine times. This clone's antigen is unknown. No quality values exist for individual bases; no much larger clone is one base distant. Results and caveats for the whole study, not just this receptor: Ubiquitous expanded tumor TCRs showed up in blood more often at tumor resection than at routine follow-up. Only around 14 patients were included in the comparisons of baseline and follow-up blood repertoires. Additional single-cell paired TCR alpha and beta sequencing was considered necessary to confirm, at a functional level, the hypothesis that regional TCRs recognize regional mutations.

Sequences were derived from PBMCs, sampled at follow-up. This clonotype originated in a male donor with early-stage non-small cell lung cancer.

The encoded CDR3 is CSARDTRNTGELFF. The sequenced DNA is TGCAGTGCTAGAGATACCCGGAACACCGGGGAGCTGTTTTTT. The V and J segments used are TRBV20-1 and TRBJ2-2, with the D gene uncertain. V is cut by 0 bases and J by 1 base, and the space between the germline ends is 6 bases. The germline V gene (reference sequence) gives CDR1 as DFQATT and CDR2 as SNEGSKA. There are 14 amino acids in the CDR3, from cysteine to phenylalanine inclusive. The CDR3 DNA has 42 bases and is translated from base 1.